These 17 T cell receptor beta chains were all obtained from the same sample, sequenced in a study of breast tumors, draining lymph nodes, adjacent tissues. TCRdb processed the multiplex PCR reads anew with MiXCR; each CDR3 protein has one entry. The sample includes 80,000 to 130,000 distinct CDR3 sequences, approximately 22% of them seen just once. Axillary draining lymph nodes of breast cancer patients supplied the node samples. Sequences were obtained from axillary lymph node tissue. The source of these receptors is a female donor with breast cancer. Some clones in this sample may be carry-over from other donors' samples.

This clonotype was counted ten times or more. CDR3 residues: CASSLGEGIYNEQFF. In nucleotides, the CDR3 is TGTGCCAGCAGCTTAGGGGAGGGTATCTACAATGAGCAGTTCTTC. The chain employs TRBV11-2 and TRBJ2-1, with TRBD2 matching 7 bases. Trimming cost V 1 base and J 3 bases; bases outside gene matches: 3. The CDR3 totals 15 residues. Germline V lookup: CDR1 SGHAT, CDR2 FQNNGV.

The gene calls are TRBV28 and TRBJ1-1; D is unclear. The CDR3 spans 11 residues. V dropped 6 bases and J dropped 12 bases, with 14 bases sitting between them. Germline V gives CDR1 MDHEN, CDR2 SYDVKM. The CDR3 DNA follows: TGTGCCAGCAGCCTCCTGAAGGGTACTTTCTTT. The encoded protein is CASSLLKGTFF.

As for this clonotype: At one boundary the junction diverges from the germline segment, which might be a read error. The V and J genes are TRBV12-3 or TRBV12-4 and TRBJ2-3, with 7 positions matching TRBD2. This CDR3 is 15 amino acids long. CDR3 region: CASRVAGRGPDTQCF. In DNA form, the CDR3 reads TGTGCCAGCAGGGTAGCGGGCCGGGGTCCAGATACGCAGTGTTTT.

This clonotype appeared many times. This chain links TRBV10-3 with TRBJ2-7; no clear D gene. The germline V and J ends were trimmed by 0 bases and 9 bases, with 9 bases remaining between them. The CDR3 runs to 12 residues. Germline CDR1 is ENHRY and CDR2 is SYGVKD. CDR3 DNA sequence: TGTGCCATCAGTGAGTCTTCCCGAGCGCAGTACTTC. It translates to CAISESSRAQYF.

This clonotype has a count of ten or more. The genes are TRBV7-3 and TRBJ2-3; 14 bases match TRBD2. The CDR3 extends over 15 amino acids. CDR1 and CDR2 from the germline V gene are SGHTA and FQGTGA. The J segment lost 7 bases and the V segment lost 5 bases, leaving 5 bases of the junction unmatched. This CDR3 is CASSPGLAGGNTQYF. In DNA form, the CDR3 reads TGTGCCAGCAGCCCAGGACTAGCGGGGGGAAATACGCAGTATTTT.

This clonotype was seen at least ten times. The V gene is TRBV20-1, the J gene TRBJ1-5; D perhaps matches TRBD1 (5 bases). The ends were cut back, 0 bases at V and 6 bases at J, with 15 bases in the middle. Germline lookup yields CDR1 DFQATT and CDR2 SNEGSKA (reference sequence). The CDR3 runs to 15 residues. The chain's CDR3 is CSAREAQGRGQPQHF. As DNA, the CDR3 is TGCAGTGCTAGAGAGGCCCAGGGTCGAGGTCAGCCCCAGCATTTT.

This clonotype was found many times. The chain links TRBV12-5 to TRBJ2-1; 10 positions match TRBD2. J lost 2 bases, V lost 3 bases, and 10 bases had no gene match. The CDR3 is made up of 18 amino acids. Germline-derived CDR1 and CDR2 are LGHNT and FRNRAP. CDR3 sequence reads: CASGFRDSGRTPYNEQFF. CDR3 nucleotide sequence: TGTGCTAGTGGTTTCCGAGATAGCGGGAGGACCCCCTACAATGAGCAGTTCTTC.

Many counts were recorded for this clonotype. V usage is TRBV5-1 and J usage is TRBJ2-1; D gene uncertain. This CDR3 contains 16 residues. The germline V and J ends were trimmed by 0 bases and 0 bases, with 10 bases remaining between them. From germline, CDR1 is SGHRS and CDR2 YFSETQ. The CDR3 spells CASSLDDLRSYNEQFF. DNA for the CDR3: TGCGCCAGCAGCTTGGATGACTTACGCTCCTACAATGAGCAGTTCTTC.

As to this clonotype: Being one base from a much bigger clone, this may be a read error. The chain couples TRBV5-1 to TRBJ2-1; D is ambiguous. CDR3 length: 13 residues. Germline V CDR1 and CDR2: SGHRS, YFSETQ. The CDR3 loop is CASGLAQSNEQFF. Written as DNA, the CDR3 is TGCGCCAGCGGCTTGGCACAGAGCAATGAGCAGTTCTTC.

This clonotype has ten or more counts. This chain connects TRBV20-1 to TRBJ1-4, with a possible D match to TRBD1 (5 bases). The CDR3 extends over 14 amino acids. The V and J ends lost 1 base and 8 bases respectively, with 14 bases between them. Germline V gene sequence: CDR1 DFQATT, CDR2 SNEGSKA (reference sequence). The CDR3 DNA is TGCAGTGCTAGAGTATCGGGGCTCGGAGAAAAACTGTTTTTT. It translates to CSARVSGLGEKLFF.

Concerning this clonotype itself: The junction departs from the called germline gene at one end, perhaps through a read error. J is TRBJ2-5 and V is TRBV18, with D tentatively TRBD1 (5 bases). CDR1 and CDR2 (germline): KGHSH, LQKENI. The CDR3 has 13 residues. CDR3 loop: CASSPGAHEIQYF. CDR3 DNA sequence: TGTGCCAGCTCACCAGGGGCCCACGAGATCCAGTACTTC.

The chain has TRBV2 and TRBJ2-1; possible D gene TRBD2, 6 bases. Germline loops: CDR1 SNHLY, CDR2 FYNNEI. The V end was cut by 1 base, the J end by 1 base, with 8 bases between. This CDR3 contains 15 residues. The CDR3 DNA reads TGTGCCAGCAGTGAAGGGGGGGAGTCCTACAATGAGCAGTTCTTC. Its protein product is CASSEGGESYNEQFF. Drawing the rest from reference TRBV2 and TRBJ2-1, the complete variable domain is EPEVTQTPSHQVTQMGQEVILRCVPISNHLYFYWYRQILGQKVEFLVSFYNNEISEKSEIFDDQFSVERPDGSNFTLKIRSTKLEDSAMYFCASSEGGESYNEQFFGPGTRLTVL.

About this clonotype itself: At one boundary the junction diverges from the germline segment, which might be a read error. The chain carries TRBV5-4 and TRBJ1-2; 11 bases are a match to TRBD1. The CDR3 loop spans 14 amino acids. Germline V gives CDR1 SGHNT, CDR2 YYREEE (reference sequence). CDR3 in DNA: TGTGCCAGCAGCCGGACAGGGGGCAACTATGGCTGCACCTTC. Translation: CASSRTGGNYGCTF.

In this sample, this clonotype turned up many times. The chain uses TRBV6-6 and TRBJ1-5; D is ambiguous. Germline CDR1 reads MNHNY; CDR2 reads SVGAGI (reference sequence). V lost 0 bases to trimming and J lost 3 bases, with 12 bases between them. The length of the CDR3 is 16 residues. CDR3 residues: CASSYSGWQNNQPQHF. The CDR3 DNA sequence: TGTGCCAGCAGTTACTCGGGGTGGCAAAACAATCAGCCCCAGCATTTT.

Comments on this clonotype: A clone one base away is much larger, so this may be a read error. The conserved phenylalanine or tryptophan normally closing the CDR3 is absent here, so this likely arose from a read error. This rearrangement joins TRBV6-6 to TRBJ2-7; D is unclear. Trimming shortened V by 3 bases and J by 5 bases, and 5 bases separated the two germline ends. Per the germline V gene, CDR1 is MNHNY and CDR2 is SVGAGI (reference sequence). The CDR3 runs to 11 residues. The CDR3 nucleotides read TGTGCCAGCAGTTATGGAGACGAGCAGTACCTC. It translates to CASSYGDEQYL.

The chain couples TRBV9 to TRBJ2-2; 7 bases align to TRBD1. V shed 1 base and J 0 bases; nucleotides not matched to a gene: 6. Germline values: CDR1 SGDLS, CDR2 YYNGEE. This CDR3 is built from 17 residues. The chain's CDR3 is CASSVPRDRANTGELFF. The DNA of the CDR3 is TGTGCCAGCAGCGTACCCCGGGACAGAGCGAACACCGGGGAGCTGTTTTTT.

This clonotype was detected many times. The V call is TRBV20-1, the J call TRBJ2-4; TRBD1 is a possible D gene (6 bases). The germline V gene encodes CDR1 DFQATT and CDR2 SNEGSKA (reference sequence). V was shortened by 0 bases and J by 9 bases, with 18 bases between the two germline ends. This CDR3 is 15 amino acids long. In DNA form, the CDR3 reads TGCAGTGCTAGAGAGGACAGCCTCATCGGAAGCATTCAGTACTTC. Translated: CSAREDSLIGSIQYF.